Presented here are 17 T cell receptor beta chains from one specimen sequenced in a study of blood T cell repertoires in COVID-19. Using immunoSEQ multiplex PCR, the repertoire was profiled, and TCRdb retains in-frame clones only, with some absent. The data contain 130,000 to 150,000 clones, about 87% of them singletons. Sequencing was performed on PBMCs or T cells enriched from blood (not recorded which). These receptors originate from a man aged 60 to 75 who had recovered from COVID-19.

The CDR3 sequence is CASSTSRRTGYEQYF. For the CDR3, the DNA is TGTGCCAGTAGTACTAGTAGACGGACAGGGTACGAGCAGTACTTC. This rearrangement joins TRBV19 to TRBJ2-7; 8 bases map to TRBD1. V dropped 4 bases and J dropped 4; count of bases not matched to a gene: 9. The CDR3 loop spans 15 amino acids. Germline V gene data show CDR1 as LNHDA and CDR2 as SQIVND (reference sequence).

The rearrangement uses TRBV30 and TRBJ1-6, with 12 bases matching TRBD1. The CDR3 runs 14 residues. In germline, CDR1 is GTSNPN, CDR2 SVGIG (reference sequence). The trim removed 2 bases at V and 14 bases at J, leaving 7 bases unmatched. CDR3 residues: CAWSPGQGALSLHF. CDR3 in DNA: TGTGCCTGGAGTCCGGGACAGGGGGCTCTTTCCCTCCACTTT.

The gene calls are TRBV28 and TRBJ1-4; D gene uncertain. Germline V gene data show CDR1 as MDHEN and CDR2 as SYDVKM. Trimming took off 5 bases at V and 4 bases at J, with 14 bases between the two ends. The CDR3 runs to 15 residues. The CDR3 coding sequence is TGTGCCAGCAGTACAAGACGGAGAATTAATGAAAAACTGTTTTTT. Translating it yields CASSTRRRINEKLFF.

Written as DNA, the CDR3 is TGTGCCAGCAGGCTGCGAAGCGGGGGGATCATGTTCTTC. Amino acid sequence: CASRLRSGGIMFF. The chain combines TRBV28 with TRBJ2-1, with 9 bases aligning to TRBD2. Germline V CDR1 and CDR2: MDHEN, SYDVKM. This CDR3 has 13 amino acids. After removal of 6 bases from V and 15 bases from J, the junction contained 12 bases not matched to a gene.

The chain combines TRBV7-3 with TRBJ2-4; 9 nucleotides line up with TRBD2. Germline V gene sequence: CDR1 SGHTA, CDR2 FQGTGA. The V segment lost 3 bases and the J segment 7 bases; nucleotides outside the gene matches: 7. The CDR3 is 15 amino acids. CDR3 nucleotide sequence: TGTGCCAGCAGCTTGATAGCGGGAGAGGTTAACATTCAGTACTTC. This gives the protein CASSLIAGEVNIQYF.

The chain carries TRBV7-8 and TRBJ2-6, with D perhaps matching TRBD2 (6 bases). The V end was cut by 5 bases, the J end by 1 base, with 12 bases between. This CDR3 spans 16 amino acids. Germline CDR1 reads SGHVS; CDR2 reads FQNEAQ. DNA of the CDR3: TGTGCCAGCAGCCTCCGGGCGGGGTCTGGGGCCAACGTCCTGACTTTC. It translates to CASSLRAGSGANVLTF.

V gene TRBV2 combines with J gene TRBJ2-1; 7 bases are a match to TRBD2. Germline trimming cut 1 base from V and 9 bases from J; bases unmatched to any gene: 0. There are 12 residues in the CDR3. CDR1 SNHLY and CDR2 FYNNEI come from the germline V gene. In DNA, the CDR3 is TGTGCCAGCAGTGAAGGGGGGGGTGAGCAGTTCTTC. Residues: CASSEGGGEQFF. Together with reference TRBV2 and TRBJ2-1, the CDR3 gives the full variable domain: EPEVTQTPSHQVTQMGQEVILRCVPISNHLYFYWYRQILGQKVEFLVSFYNNEISEKSEIFDDQFSVERPDGSNFTLKIRSTKLEDSAMYFCASSEGGGEQFFGPGTRLTVL.

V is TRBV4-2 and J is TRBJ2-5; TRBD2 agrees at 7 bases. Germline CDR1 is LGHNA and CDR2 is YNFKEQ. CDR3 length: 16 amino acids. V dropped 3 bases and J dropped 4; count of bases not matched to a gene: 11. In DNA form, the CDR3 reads TGTGCCAGCAGCCAGGCCTCGGGGGGATGGGGAGAGACCCAGTACTTC. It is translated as CASSQASGGWGETQYF.

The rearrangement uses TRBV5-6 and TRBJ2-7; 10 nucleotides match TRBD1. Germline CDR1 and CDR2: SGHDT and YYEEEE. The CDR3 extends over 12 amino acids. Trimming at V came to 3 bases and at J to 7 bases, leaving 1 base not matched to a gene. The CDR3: CASSWDRGEQYF. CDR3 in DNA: TGTGCCAGCAGCTGGGACAGGGGTGAGCAGTACTTC. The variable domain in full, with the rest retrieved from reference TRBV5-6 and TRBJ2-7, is DAGVTQSPTHLIKTRGQQVTLRCSPKSGHDTVSWYQQALGQGPQFIFQYYEEEERQRGNFPDRFSGHQFPNYSSELNVNALLLGDSALYLCASSWDRGEQYFGPGTRLTVT.

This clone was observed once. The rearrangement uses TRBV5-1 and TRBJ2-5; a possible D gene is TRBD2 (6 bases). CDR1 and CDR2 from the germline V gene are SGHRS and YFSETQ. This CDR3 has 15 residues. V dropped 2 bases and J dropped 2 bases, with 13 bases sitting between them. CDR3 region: CASSLAGGGQETQYF. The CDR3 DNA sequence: TGCGCCAGCAGCTTAGCCGGGGGAGGTCAAGAGACCCAGTACTTC. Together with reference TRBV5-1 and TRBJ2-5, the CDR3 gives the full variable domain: KAGVTQTPRYLIKTRGQQVTLSCSPISGHRSVSWYQQTPGQGLQFLFEYFSETQRNKGNFPGRFSGRQFSNSRSEMNVSTLELGDSALYLCASSLAGGGQETQYFGPGTRLLVL.

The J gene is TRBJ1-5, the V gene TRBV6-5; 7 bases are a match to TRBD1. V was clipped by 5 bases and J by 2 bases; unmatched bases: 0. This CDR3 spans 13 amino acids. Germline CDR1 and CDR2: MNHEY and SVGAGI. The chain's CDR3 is CASSTGGNQPQHF. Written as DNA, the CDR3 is TGTGCCAGCAGTACAGGGGGCAATCAGCCCCAGCATTTT.

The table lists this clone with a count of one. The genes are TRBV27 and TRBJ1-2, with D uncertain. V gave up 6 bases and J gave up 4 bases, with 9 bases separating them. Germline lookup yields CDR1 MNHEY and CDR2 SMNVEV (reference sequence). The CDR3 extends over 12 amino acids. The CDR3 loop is CASSQDRYGYTF. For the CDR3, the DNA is TGTGCCAGCAGCCAGGATCGCTATGGCTACACCTTC.

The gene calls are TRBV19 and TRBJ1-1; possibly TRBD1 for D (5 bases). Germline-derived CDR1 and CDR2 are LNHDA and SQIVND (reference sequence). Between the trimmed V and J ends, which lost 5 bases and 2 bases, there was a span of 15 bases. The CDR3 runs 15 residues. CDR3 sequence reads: CASSEWGRVNTEAFF. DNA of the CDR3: TGTGCCAGTAGTGAATGGGGCCGGGTAAACACTGAAGCTTTCTTT.

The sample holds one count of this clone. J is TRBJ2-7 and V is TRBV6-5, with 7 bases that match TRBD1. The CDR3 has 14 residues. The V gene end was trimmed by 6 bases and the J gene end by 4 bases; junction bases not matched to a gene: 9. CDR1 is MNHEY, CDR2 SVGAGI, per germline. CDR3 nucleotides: TGTGCCAGCAGAAAATACAGGGGCGCATACGAGCAGTACTTC. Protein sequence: CASRKYRGAYEQYF.

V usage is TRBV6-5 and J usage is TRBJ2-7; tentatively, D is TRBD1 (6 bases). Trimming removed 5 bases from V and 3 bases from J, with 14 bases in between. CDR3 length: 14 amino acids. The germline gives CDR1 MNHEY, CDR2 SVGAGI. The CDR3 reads CASSQGHGFYEQYF. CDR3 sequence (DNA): TGTGCCAGCAGTCAGGGACACGGGTTCTACGAGCAGTACTTC.

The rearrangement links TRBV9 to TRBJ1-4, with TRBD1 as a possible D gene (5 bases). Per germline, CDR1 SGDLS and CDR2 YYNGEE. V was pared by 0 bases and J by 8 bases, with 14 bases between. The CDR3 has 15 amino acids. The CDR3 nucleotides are TGTGCCAGCAGCGTAGAGGGCAGGGCAGGAGAAAAACTGTTTTTT. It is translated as CASSVEGRAGEKLFF.

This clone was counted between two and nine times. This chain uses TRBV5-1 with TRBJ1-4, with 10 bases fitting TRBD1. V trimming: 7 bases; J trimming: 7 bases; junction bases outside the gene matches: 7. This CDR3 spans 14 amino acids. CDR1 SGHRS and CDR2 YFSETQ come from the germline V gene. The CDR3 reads CASSPGQGPEKLFF. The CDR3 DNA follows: TGCGCCAGCTCGCCGGGACAGGGGCCTGAAAAACTGTTTTTT.